A single sample is the source of the 22 T cell receptor beta chains below, sequenced in a study of cytomegalovirus exposure and HLA in healthy donors. PCR involved 60 Vbeta and 13 Jbeta primers. Libraries were prepared by immunoSEQ multiplex PCR; TCRdb keeps only in-frame clonotypes and omits some of them. The sample holds 150,000 to 200,000 clones; 77% are singletons and the top ten take roughly 1.4%. Sequencing used PBMCs. The receptors were gathered from a woman aged 25 to 39 in good health and CMV-seropositive.

The chain carries TRBV28 and TRBJ2-3; perhaps TRBD1 as D (5 bases). The ends were cut back, 5 bases at V and 4 bases at J, with 19 bases in the middle. The CDR3 covers 16 residues. Per germline, CDR1 MDHEN and CDR2 SYDVKM. The CDR3 here is CASSRIRFQGADTQYF. The CDR3 DNA follows: TGTGCCAGCAGTCGTATCCGGTTTCAGGGCGCAGATACGCAGTATTTT.

The chain recombines TRBV4-3 with TRBJ2-4; TRBD2 matches at 9 bases. The CDR3 is made up of 17 amino acids. The V and J ends lost 4 bases and 3 bases, in that order; junction bases with no gene match: 10. Germline CDR1 reads LGHNA; CDR2 reads YSLEER. CDR3 DNA: TGCGCCAGCAGCCGAGCGACTAGCGGCCTTAACAAAAACATTCAGTACTTC. Translating gives CASSRATSGLNKNIQYF.

This clone was seen a single time. The chain has TRBV28 and TRBJ1-1; 7 bases map to TRBD1. CDR3 length: 15 residues. Germline V gene data show CDR1 as MDHEN and CDR2 as SYDVKM. V shed 4 bases, J shed 0 bases, and the junction held 5 bases outside the gene matches. CDR3 region: CASSSDRVVNTEAFF. The DNA of the CDR3 is TGTGCCAGCAGTTCTGACAGGGTTGTGAACACTGAAGCTTTCTTT.

The genes are TRBV6-5 and TRBJ2-5; D is unclear. CDR3 length: 14 amino acids. Trimming cost V 0 bases and J 4 bases, with 9 bases left between them. CDR1 is MNHEY and CDR2 is SVGAGI in the germline V gene. CDR3 in amino acids: CASSYSSGRETQYF. DNA of the CDR3: TGTGCCAGCAGTTACTCCTCAGGTCGAGAGACCCAGTACTTC.

The V call is TRBV7-2, the J call TRBJ1-2, with a weak D call TRBD1 (5 bases). This CDR3 has 14 residues. V was pared by 4 bases and J by 7 bases, with 16 bases between. In germline, CDR1 is SGHTA, CDR2 FQGNSA. The CDR3 is CASSWGGATGGYTF. DNA for the CDR3: TGTGCCAGCAGCTGGGGCGGAGCGACGGGTGGCTACACCTTC.

The rearrangement uses TRBV11-2 and TRBJ2-7, with no clear D. CDR3 size: 14 residues. The germline V gene has CDR1 SGHAT and CDR2 FQNNGV. Trimming stripped 2 bases from V and 7 bases from J, with 15 bases between. CDR3 sequence: CASSLNPGAGEQYF. In DNA, the CDR3 is TGTGCCAGCAGCTTAAACCCGGGTGCTGGAGAGCAGTACTTC.

V gene TRBV27 combines with J gene TRBJ1-2, with D possibly being TRBD1 (5 bases). Germline CDR1 reads MNHEY; CDR2 reads SMNVEV (reference sequence). Trimming cost V 8 bases and J 0 bases, with 19 bases left between them. CDR3 length: 16 amino acids. The CDR3 DNA sequence: TGTGCCAGCGGCCAAGGAGATCAGGGTACTAACTATGGCTACACCTTC. It is translated as CASGQGDQGTNYGYTF.

The rearrangement links TRBV28 to TRBJ1-1; maybe TRBD1 (6 bases). The V and J ends lost 7 bases and 5 bases respectively, with 20 bases between them. CDR1 is MDHEN and CDR2 is SYDVKM in the germline V gene. The CDR3 length is 15 residues. CDR3 amino acids: CASISRGLGWTEAFF. CDR3 sequence (DNA): TGTGCCAGCATAAGTAGGGGGTTGGGCTGGACTGAAGCTTTCTTT.

The chain has TRBV12-5 and TRBJ2-2; possibly TRBD2 for D (6 bases). The V gene's germline CDR1 is LGHNT and CDR2 FRNRAP. CDR3 length: 17 residues. Deletions cut 1 base from V and 6 bases from J, with 18 bases between. The CDR3 coding sequence is TGTGCTAGTGGTTTGGGACTAGGCACTTTAGGGGCCGGGGAGCTGTTTTTT. As protein: CASGLGLGTLGAGELFF.

The chain links TRBV28 to TRBJ1-5, with 12 positions matching TRBD1. The CDR3 is 17 amino acids. Germline-derived CDR1 and CDR2 are MDHEN and SYDVKM. V shed 11 bases, J shed 2 bases, and the junction held 13 bases outside the gene matches. The CDR3 nucleotides read TGTGCCGCCTCCGGGACAGGGGGCTTTTTGGGCAATCAGCCCCAGCATTTT. Residues: CAASGTGGFLGNQPQHF. Full variable domain (missing parts from reference TRBV28 and TRBJ1-5): DVKVTQSSRYLVKRTGEKVFLECVQDMDHENMFWYRQDPGLGLRLIYFSYDVKMKEKGDIPEGYSVSREKKERFSLILESASTNQTSMYLCAASGTGGFLGNQPQHFGDGTRLSIL.

V usage is TRBV7-6 and J usage is TRBJ2-6; D gene ambiguous. V was trimmed by 4 bases and J by 2 bases, leaving 18 bases between them. CDR3 length equals 18 residues. CDR1 is SGHVS, CDR2 FNYEAQ, per germline. CDR3 DNA sequence: TGTGCCAGCAGCTCCCCCCCCGGTACGACACCTGGGGCCAACGTCCTGACTTTC. It translates to CASSSPPGTTPGANVLTF.

This rearrangement joins TRBV5-1 to TRBJ2-3; D remains ambiguous. This CDR3 spans 13 amino acids. V was trimmed by 1 base and J by 2 bases, leaving 5 bases between them. Germline CDR1 SGHRS, CDR2 YFSETQ. CDR3 sequence: CASSLTLTDTQYF. CDR3 DNA sequence: TGCGCCAGCAGCTTGACTCTCACAGATACGCAGTATTTT. The full variable domain, rest sourced from reference TRBV5-1 and TRBJ2-3, is KAGVTQTPRYLIKTRGQQVTLSCSPISGHRSVSWYQQTPGQGLQFLFEYFSETQRNKGNFPGRFSGRQFSNSRSEMNVSTLELGDSALYLCASSLTLTDTQYFGPGTRLTVL.

The rearrangement links TRBV7-3 to TRBJ2-1, with D uncertain. Trimming cost V 5 bases and J 0 bases, with 8 bases left between them. CDR1 and CDR2 from the germline V gene are SGHTA and FQGTGA. The CDR3 covers 14 residues. The CDR3 nucleotides are TGTGCCAGCAGCCGTTCTTCCTCCTACAATGAGCAGTTCTTC. This translates into CASSRSSSYNEQFF.

The chain recombines TRBV28 with TRBJ1-2; TRBD1 agrees at 7 bases. Germline CDR1 MDHEN, CDR2 SYDVKM. CDR3 length equals 15 residues. V lost 7 bases and J lost 4; bases outside the gene matches: 12. CDR3 amino acids: CASTPPPQGTYGYTF. The CDR3 region has the DNA TGTGCCAGCACCCCACCTCCACAGGGGACCTATGGCTACACCTTC.

The CDR3 reads CSVEGGRERSYEQYF. The DNA for the CDR3 is TGCAGCGTTGAGGGCGGTCGGGAACGTTCCTACGAGCAGTACTTC. The chain joins TRBV29-1 to TRBJ2-7; perhaps TRBD2 as D (5 bases). Trimming cost V 3 bases and J 1 base, with 16 bases left between them. Germline V gives CDR1 SQVTM, CDR2 ANQGSEA. The CDR3 has 15 amino acids.

The rearrangement links TRBV5-1 to TRBJ2-7, with D perhaps TRBD2 (6 bases). This CDR3 comprises 13 residues. CDR1 is SGHRS and CDR2 is YFSETQ in the germline V gene. Trimming took off 5 bases at V and 3 bases at J, with 12 bases between the two ends. CDR3 nucleotides: TGCGCCAGCAGGGTAGCGGAGCACTACGAGCAGTACTTC. It encodes CASRVAEHYEQYF.

The chain links TRBV18 to TRBJ1-5, with 8 bases aligning to TRBD1. V gave up 3 bases and J gave up 0 bases; unmatched junction bases: 10. From germline, CDR1 is KGHSH and CDR2 LQKENI. The CDR3 runs to 18 residues. The CDR3 coding sequence is TGTGCCAGCTCACCTCCACTGACAGGGGCGTATAGCAATCAGCCCCAGCATTTT. Its translation is CASSPPLTGAYSNQPQHF.

The genes are TRBV7-9 and TRBJ2-5; a weak D match, TRBD2 (6 bases). The CDR3 is made up of 16 amino acids. Trimming pared 0 bases from V and 5 bases from J, leaving 16 bases between. Germline V CDR1 and CDR2: SEHNR, FQNEAQ (reference sequence). CDR3 sequence reads: CASSLAYRERVETQYF. DNA for the CDR3: TGTGCCAGCAGCTTAGCGTATCGGGAGCGGGTCGAGACCCAGTACTTC.

This sequence joins TRBV7-2 and TRBJ2-3, with 7 bases aligning to TRBD2. V lost 4 bases to trimming and J lost 6 bases; unmatched junction nucleotides: 13. Per germline, CDR1 SGHTA and CDR2 FQGNSA. CDR3 length equals 16 residues. CDR3 sequence (DNA): TGTGCCAGCAGCTCCCAACCGACTAGCCTGGGGGATACGCAGTATTTT. Its translation is CASSSQPTSLGDTQYF.

The chain couples TRBV28 to TRBJ2-2; 11 bases line up with TRBD2. The V and J ends lost 3 bases and 5 bases, in that order; junction bases with no gene match: 20. CDR3 size: 21 residues. Germline CDR1 is MDHEN and CDR2 is SYDVKM. CDR3 sequence: CASSLPPLLAGGSPVTGELFF. CDR3 DNA: TGTGCCAGCAGTTTGCCCCCCTTGTTAGCGGGAGGGTCCCCGGTGACCGGGGAGCTGTTTTTT.

This clone came up once. V gene TRBV27 combines with J gene TRBJ2-7; 11 bases match TRBD1. This CDR3 is built from 14 residues. In germline, CDR1 is MNHEY, CDR2 SMNVEV (reference sequence). Trimming took 4 bases from V and 2 from J; bases not matched to a gene: 1. CDR3 sequence (DNA): TGTGCCAGCAGTTGGACAGGGGGCACCTACGAGCAGTACTTC. This encodes CASSWTGGTYEQYF.

The chain couples TRBV30 to TRBJ2-1, with D possibly TRBD2 on 5 matching bases. The CDR3 loop spans 12 amino acids. V was clipped by 5 bases and J by 9 bases, with 14 bases between them. The germline gives CDR1 GTSNPN, CDR2 SVGIG (reference sequence). CDR3 sequence: CAWGPLGSEQFF. As DNA, the CDR3 is TGTGCCTGGGGTCCACTAGGAAGTGAGCAGTTCTTC.